This T cell receptor beta chain was captured in a study of blood T cell repertoires in COVID-19 (dated by TCRdb to about 2020). Study-level background: The collaborator samples originated in the United States, Italy and Spain and spanned the acute and convalescent phases of COVID-19. Where HLA class I and class II types were available, the types were taken from metadata supplied by the sample provider, not from assay-based typing. Sample metadata almost always included a de-identified subject ID, COVID-19 status, age in years and sex. Deeply sampled blood TCRbeta repertoires from subjects exposed to, actively infected with, or recovered from COVID-19 were included in the dataset. The repertoires were released in a freely available public database intended as a resource for research on the immune response to SARS-CoV-2. The material from the prospective study consisted of cDNA or gDNA derived from T cells, B-cell-depleted T cells, or PBMCs. The samples were drawn from the first 160 participants of the ongoing ImmuneRACE study and from 1,254 subjects provided by 6 global collaborators. What the study reported, not specific to this receptor: Clinical and demographic metadata were provided uncurated, with the amount varying by source and participant.

TCRbeta CDR3 regions were amplified from genomic DNA by means of the immunoSEQ Assay, a bias-controlled multiplex PCR. The paper's processing steps were these. The number of nucleated cells in each sample was estimated by amplification of reference gene primers within the assay. To quantify the absolute abundance of each unique TCRbeta CDR3 rearrangement, sequence reads were collapsed and filtered. For each sample, productive Simpson clonality was calculated by taking the square root of Simpson's diversity index across productive rearrangements. TCRdb obtained this table from immuneACCESS and retained in-frame rearrangements with V and J assigned. These tables miss some clones; where compared with another copy, unresolved V genes account for less than half of the shortfall, and the remainder is unexplained. D and trimming come from the DNA, and the V and J calls and clone size come from that table. For this sample there are about 130,000 clones; approximately 80% appear just once. Approximately 2% of the sample belongs to the ten largest clones.

In its sample, this clone was seen a few times. Its antigen remains unidentified. No much larger clone is present one base from it, and per-base qualities are unavailable. Collaborating institutions collected whole blood in K2EDTA tubes following their own protocols. For TCRbeta analysis, collaborators shipped samples in one of three forms: frozen whole blood, isolated PBMCs, or DNA extracted from either of those sample types. Sample: peripheral blood. The source of this sequence is a man between 65 and 85 years old with acute or convalescent COVID-19.

In nucleotide form, the sequence is TGTGCCAGCAGTCCCACAGGGGGCACTAACTATGGCTACACCTTC. The resulting protein is CASSPTGGTNYGYTF. The rearranged segments are TRBV7-3 and TRBJ1-2; 9 of the junction bases match TRBD1. V and J are trimmed by 6 bases and 0 bases, and the gene matches miss 5 bases of the junction. Reading from cysteine to phenylalanine, the CDR3 counts 15 amino acids. The only DNA kept is the CDR3, 45 bases in frame from the first base. The germline V gene supplies CDR1 SGHTA and CDR2 FQGTGA.